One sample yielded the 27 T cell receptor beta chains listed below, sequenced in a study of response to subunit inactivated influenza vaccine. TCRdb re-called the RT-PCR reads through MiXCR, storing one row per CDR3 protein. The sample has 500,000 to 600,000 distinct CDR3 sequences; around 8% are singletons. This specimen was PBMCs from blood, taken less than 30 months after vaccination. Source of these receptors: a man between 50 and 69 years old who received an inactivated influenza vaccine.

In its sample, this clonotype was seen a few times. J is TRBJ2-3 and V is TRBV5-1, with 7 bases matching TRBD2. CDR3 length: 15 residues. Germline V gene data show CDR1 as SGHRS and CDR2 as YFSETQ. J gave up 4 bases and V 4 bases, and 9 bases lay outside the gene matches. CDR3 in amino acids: CASSTGLQAADTQYF. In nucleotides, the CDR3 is TGCGCCAGCAGCACGGGACTACAGGCGGCAGATACGCAGTATTTT.

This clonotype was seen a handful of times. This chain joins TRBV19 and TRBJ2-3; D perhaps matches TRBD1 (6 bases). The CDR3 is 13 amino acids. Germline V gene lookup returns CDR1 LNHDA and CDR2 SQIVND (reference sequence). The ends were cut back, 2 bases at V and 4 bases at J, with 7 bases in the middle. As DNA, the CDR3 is TGTGCCAGTAGTATACCAGGGGCAGATACGCAGTATTTT. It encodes CASSIPGADTQYF.

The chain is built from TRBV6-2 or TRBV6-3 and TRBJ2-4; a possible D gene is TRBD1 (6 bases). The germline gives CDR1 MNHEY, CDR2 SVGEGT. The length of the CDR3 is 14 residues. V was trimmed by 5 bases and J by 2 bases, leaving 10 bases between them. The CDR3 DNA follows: TGTGCCAGCAGTAAAACAGGGACCAAAAACATTCAGTACTTC. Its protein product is CASSKTGTKNIQYF.

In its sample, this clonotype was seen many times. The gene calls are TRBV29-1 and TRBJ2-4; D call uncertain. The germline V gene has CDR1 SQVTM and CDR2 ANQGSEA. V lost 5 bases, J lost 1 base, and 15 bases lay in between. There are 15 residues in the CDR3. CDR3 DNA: TGCAGCGTTACGATGAAACTGATGGCCAAAAACATTCAGTACTTC. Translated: CSVTMKLMAKNIQYF.

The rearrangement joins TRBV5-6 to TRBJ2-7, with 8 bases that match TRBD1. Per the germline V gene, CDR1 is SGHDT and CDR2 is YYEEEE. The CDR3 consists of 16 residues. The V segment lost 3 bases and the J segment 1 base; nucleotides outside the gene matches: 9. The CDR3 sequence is CASSWKATGASYEQYF. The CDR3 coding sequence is TGTGCCAGCAGCTGGAAGGCGACAGGGGCATCCTACGAGCAGTACTTC.

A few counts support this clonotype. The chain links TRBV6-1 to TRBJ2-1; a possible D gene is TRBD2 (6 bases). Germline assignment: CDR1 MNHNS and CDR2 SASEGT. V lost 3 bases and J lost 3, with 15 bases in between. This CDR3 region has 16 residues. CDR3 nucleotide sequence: TGTGCCAGCAGTGATTTTTGGGGACTCATCTACAATGAGCAGTTCTTC. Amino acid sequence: CASSDFWGLIYNEQFF.

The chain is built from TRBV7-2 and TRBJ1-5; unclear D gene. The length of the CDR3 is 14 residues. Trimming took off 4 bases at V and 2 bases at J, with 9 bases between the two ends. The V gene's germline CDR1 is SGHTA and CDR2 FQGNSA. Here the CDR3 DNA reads TGTGCCAGCAGCTCAGACGTGGGCAATCAGCCCCAGCATTTT. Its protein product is CASSSDVGNQPQHF. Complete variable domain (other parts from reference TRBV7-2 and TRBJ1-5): GAGVSQSPSNKVTEKGKDVELRCDPISGHTALYWYRQSLGQGLEFLIYFQGNSAPDKSGLPSDRFSAERTGGSVSTLTIQRTQQEDSAVYLCASSSDVGNQPQHFGDGTRLSIL.

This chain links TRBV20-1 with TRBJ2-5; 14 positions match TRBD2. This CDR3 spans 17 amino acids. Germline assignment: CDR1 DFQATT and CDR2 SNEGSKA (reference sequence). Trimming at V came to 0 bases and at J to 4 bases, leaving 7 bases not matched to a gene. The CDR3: CSARDLPGLAGGETQYF. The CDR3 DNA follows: TGCAGTGCTAGAGATCTCCCTGGACTAGCGGGAGGAGAGACCCAGTACTTC.

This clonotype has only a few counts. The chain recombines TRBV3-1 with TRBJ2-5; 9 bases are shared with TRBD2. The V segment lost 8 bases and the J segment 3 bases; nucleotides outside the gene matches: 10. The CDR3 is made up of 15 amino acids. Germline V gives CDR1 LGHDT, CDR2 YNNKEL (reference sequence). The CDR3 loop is CASSSFPSGKETQYF. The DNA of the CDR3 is TGTGCCAGCTCCTCATTCCCTAGCGGGAAAGAGACCCAGTACTTC.

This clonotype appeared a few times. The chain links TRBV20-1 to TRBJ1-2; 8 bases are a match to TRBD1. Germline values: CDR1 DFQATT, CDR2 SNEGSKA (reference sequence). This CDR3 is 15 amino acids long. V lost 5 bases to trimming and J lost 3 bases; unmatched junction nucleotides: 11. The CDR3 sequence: CSAPGGARGHYGYTF. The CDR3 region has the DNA TGCAGTGCTCCCGGGGGGGCCAGGGGGCACTATGGCTACACCTTC.

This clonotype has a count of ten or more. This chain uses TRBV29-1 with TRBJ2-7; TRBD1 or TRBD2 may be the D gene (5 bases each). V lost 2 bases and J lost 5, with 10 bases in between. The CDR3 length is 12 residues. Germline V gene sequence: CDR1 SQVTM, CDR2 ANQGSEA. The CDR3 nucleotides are TGCAGCGTTGAAAAGGGACCCAACGAGCAGTACTTC. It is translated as CSVEKGPNEQYF.

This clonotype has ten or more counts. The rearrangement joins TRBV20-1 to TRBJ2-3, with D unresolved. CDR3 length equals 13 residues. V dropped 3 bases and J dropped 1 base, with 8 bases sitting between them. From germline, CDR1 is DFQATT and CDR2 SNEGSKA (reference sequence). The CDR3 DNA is TGCAGTGCTAGCAACCTAGGCACAGATACGCAGTATTTT. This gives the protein CSASNLGTDTQYF.

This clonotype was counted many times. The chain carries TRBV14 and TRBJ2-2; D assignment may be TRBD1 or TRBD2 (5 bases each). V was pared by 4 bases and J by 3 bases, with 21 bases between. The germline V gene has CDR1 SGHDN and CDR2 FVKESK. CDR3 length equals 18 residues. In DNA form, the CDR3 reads TGTGCCAGCAGCCCTCGCTTTGGGGGAAGGCTTGACACCGGGGAGCTGTTTTTT. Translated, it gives CASSPRFGGRLDTGELFF.

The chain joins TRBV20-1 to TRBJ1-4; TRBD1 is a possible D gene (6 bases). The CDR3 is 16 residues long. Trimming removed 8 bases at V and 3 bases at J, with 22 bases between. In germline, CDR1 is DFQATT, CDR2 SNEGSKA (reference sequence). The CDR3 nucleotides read TGCAGTTCCAGGGGCGGGGGGCCCGGGTCTAATGAAAAACTGTTTTTT. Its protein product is CSSRGGGPGSNEKLFF.

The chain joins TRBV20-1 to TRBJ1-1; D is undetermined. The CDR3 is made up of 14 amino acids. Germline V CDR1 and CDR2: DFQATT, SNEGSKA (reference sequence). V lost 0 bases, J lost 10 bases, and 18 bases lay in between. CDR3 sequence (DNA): TGCAGTGCTAGAGATCTCATTGGGATCAGTGGAGCTTTCTTT. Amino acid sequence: CSARDLIGISGAFF.

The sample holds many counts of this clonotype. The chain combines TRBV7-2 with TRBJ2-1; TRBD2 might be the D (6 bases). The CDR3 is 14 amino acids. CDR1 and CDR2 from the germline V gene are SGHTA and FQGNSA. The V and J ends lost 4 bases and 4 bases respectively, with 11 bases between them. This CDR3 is CASSSWGRYNEQFF. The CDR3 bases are TGTGCCAGCAGCTCCTGGGGGAGGTACAATGAGCAGTTCTTC. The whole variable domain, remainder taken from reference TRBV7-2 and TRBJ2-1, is GAGVSQSPSNKVTEKGKDVELRCDPISGHTALYWYRQSLGQGLEFLIYFQGNSAPDKSGLPSDRFSAERTGGSVSTLTIQRTQQEDSAVYLCASSSWGRYNEQFFGPGTRLTVL.

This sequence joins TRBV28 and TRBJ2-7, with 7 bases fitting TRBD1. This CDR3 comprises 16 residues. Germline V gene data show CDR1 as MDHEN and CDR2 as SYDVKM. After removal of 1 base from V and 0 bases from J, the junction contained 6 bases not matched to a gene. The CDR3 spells CASSLFRTGDSYEQYF. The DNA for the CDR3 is TGTGCCAGCAGTTTATTCCGGACAGGAGACTCCTACGAGCAGTACTTC.

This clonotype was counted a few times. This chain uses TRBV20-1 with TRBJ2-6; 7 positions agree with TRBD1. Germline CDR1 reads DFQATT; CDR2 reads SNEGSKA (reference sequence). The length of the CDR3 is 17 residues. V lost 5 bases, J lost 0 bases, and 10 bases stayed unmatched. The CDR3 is CSAAPGTAFSGANVLTF. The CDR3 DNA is TGCAGTGCTGCTCCTGGGACAGCCTTCTCTGGGGCCAACGTCCTGACTTTC.

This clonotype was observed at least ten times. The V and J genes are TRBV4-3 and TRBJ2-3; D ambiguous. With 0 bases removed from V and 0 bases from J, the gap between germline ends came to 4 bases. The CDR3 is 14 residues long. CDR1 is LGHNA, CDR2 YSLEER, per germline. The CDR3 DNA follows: TGCGCCAGCAGCCAAGATTCAAGCACAGATACGCAGTATTTT. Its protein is CASSQDSSTDTQYF.

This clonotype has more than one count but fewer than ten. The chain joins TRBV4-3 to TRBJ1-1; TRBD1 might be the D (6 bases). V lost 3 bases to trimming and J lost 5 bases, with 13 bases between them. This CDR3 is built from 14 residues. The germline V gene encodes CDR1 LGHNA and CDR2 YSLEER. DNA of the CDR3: TGCGCCAGCAGCCACCCAGGGGATTCGACTGAAGCTTTCTTT. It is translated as CASSHPGDSTEAFF.

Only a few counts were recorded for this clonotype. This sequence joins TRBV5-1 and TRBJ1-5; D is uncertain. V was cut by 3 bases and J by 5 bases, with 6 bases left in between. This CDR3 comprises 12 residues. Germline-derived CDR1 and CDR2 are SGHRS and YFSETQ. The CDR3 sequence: CASSWRHQPQHF. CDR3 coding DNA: TGCGCCAGCAGCTGGAGGCATCAGCCCCAGCATTTT.

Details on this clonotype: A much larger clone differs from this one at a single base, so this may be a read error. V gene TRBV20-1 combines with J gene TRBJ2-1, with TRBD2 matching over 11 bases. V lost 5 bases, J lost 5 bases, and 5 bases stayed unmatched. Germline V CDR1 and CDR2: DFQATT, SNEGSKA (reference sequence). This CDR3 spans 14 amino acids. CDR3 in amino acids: CSASLAGGNNEQFF. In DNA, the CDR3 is TGCAGTGCTTCCTTAGCGGGAGGGAACAATGAGCAGTTCTTC.

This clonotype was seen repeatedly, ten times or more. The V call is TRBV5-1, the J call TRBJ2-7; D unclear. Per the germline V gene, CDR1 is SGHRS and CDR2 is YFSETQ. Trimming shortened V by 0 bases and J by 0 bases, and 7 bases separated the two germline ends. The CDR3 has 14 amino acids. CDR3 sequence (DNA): TGCGCCAGCAGCTTGGGACAAATCTCCTACGAGCAGTACTTC. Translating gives CASSLGQISYEQYF.

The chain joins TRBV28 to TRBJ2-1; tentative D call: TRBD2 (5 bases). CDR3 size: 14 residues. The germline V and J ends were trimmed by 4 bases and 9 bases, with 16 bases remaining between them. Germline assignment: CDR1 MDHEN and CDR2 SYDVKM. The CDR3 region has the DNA TGTGCCAGCAGTTCGGTGGTTCGGGGTGCTGAGCAGTTCTTC. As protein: CASSSVVRGAEQFF.

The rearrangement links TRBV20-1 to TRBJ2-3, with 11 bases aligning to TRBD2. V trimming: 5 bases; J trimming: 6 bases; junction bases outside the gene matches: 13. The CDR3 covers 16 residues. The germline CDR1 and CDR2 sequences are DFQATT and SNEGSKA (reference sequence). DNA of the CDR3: TGCAGTGCTGGAAAGACTAGCGGGGCTGGTGGGGATACGCAGTATTTT. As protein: CSAGKTSGAGGDTQYF.

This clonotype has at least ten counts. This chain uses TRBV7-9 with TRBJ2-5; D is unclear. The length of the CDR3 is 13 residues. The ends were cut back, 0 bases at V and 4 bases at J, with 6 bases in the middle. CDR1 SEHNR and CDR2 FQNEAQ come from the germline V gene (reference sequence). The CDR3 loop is CASSLAGPETQYF. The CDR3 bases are TGTGCCAGCAGCTTAGCAGGGCCAGAGACCCAGTACTTC.

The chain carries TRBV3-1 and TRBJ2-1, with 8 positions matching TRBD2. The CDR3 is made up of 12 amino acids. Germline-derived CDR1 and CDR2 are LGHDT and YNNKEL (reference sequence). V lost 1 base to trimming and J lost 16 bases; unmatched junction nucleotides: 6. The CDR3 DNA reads TGTGCCAGCAGCCAAGGTTCCGGGAGGGAATTCTTC. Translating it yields CASSQGSGREFF.